The present T cell receptor beta chain was sequenced within a study of cytomegalovirus exposure and HLA in healthy donors. V was clipped by 6 bases and J by 1 base, with 8 bases between them. Germline CDR1 and CDR2: SGHDT and YYEEEE. The CDR3 covers 14 residues. PCR employed 60 Vbeta and 13 Jbeta primers. The repertoire was sequenced with immunoSEQ multiplex PCR; TCRdb's copy has only in-frame clones and lacks some. The profile shows about 180,000 clones, 81% of them singletons. Comments on this clone: Antigen specificity is unknown.

Whole-study findings and limits: Some V segments (TRBV6-2 and TRBV6-3 among them) were excluded as indistinguishable.

The chain couples TRBV5-6 to TRBJ2-6; D not resolved. This clonotype was obtained from a woman younger than 30 in good health and CMV-seropositive. Sequenced: PBMCs. The CDR3, as DNA: TGTGCCAGCAATTGGGCTTCTGGGGCCAACGTCCTGACTTTC. Translation: CASNWASGANVLTF.